This TCR beta chain was profiled in a study of T-cell reconstitution after alpha-beta-depleted transplantation in children. Deletions cut 1 base from V and 3 bases from J, with 10 bases between. Germline V lookup: CDR1 SGHTA, CDR2 FQGNSA. The CDR3 sequence is 14 residues long. The TCRbeta library incorporated unique molecular identifiers. TCRdb reanalysed the PCR reads using MiXCR and keeps one entry per CDR3 protein. Here the sample spans some 600,000 distinct CDR3 sequences, roughly 13% being singletons. Study-level points and caveats: Expanded graft clones, several hundred of them, were reportedly the source of alpha-beta T cells about two months after transplant.

A word on this clonotype: Its antigen is currently unknown.

The receptor comes from a male patient aged 5 to 17 who had a stem cell transplant for acute myeloid leukemia, so the T cells may come from the graft donor. Here the sequenced sample was PBMCs, mostly from graft donor cells, taken 360 days after TCRalphabeta/CD19-depleted stem cell transplant. The chain carries TRBV7-2 and TRBJ2-7; D call uncertain. CDR3 region: CASSLVWVLYEQYF. The CDR3 nucleotides are TGTGCCAGCAGCTTAGTGTGGGTCCTCTACGAGCAGTACTTC.